These T cell receptor beta chains were read from a single sample in a study of Ad26.COV2.S vaccination and SARS-CoV-2 variants. Clones were sequenced by immunoSEQ multiplex PCR, and TCRdb holds only the in-frame ones, with some missing. The sample contains a few hundred thousand clones, roughly 84% of which appear only once. Here the sequenced sample was peripheral blood, taken in a trial of Ad26.COV2.S vaccine versus placebo. These receptors came from a person between 18 and 65 years old who received the Ad26.COV2.S COVID-19 vaccine or a placebo. CDR3s include the opening cysteine and the closing phenylalanine or tryptophan. Each record gives: CDR3 length, J gene, D gene, V gene, clone size, CDR3 DNA, CDR3 protein. A D gene is named only where the DNA matches it firmly. A row's size may be missing; if present it is once, few, many or a size class.

CDR3 length: 13; J gene: TRBJ1-1; D gene: NA; V gene: TRBV7-8; clone size: NA; CDR3 DNA: TGTGCCAGCACCTTCAAGGGTAGCACTGAAGCTTTCTTT; CDR3 protein: CASTFKGSTEAFF
CDR3 length: 15; J gene: TRBJ1-6; D gene: NA; V gene: TRBV20-1; clone size: NA; CDR3 DNA: TGCAGTGCTAGTCCCTCTGACGGCCTGGGATCACCCCTCCACTTT; CDR3 protein: CSASPSDGLGSPLHF
CDR3 length: 12; J gene: TRBJ1-2; D gene: NA; V gene: TRBV19; clone size: NA; CDR3 DNA: TGTGCCAGCGCCGATAGGAACTATGGCTACACCTTC; CDR3 protein: CASADRNYGYTF
CDR3 length: 15; J gene: TRBJ2-7; D gene: NA; V gene: TRBV2; clone size: NA; CDR3 DNA: TGTGCCAGCACCCCTCAGGGCCCCAGCTCCTACGAGCAGTACTTC; CDR3 protein: CASTPQGPSSYEQYF
CDR3 length: 14; J gene: TRBJ2-7; D gene: NA; V gene: TRBV6-6; clone size: few; CDR3 DNA: TGTGCCAGCAGTCCCCCTGGCACCGCCTACGAGCAGTACTTC; CDR3 protein: CASSPPGTAYEQYF
CDR3 length: 15; J gene: TRBJ1-2; D gene: NA; V gene: TRBV6-5; clone size: NA; CDR3 DNA: TGTGCCAGCCGGCTTGGGGCAGGGGCGAACTATGGCTACACCTTC; CDR3 protein: CASRLGAGANYGYTF
CDR3 length: 16; J gene: TRBJ1-6; D gene: TRBD1; V gene: TRBV7-9; clone size: NA; CDR3 DNA: TGTGCCAGCAGCCCCAGGACAGGCCAGGCTAATTCACCCCTCCACTTT; CDR3 protein: CASSPRTGQANSPLHF
CDR3 length: 14; J gene: TRBJ2-7; D gene: TRBD1; V gene: TRBV27; clone size: NA; CDR3 DNA: TGTGCCAGCAGTTTATGGACAGGAGACTACGAGCAGTACTTC; CDR3 protein: CASSLWTGDYEQYF
CDR3 length: 14; J gene: TRBJ1-2; D gene: NA; V gene: TRBV15; clone size: NA; CDR3 DNA: TGTGCCACCAGACCTAAGGGCAGGGCGGATGGCTACACCTTC; CDR3 protein: CATRPKGRADGYTF
CDR3 length: 14; J gene: TRBJ1-5; D gene: NA; V gene: TRBV30; clone size: NA; CDR3 DNA: TGTGCCTGGGATTTGGGGGCCCCCAATCAGCCCCAGCATTTT; CDR3 protein: CAWDLGAPNQPQHF
CDR3 length: 16; J gene: TRBJ2-3; D gene: TRBD2; V gene: TRBV7-2; clone size: NA; CDR3 DNA: TGTGCCAGCAGCTTCCTAGCGGGGGCCAGCACAGATACGCAGTATTTT; CDR3 protein: CASSFLAGASTDTQYF
CDR3 length: 15; J gene: TRBJ2-5; D gene: NA; V gene: TRBV6-2/TRBV6-3; clone size: NA; CDR3 DNA: TGTGCCAGCAGTTACTCACGCGGGGGCATGGAGACCCAGTACTTC; CDR3 protein: CASSYSRGGMETQYF
CDR3 length: 11; J gene: TRBJ1-1; D gene: NA; V gene: TRBV20-1; clone size: NA; CDR3 DNA: TGCAGTAGCCAGGTGAACACTGAAGCTTTCTTT; CDR3 protein: CSSQVNTEAFF
CDR3 length: 14; J gene: TRBJ1-2; D gene: NA; V gene: TRBV5-4; clone size: NA; CDR3 DNA: TGTGCCAGCAGCCAATGGGACCGCATGGATGGCTACACCTTC; CDR3 protein: CASSQWDRMDGYTF
CDR3 length: 13; J gene: TRBJ1-5; D gene: NA; V gene: TRBV7-9; clone size: NA; CDR3 DNA: TGTGCCAGCAGCTTGCGGCGCGATCAGCCCCAGCATTTT; CDR3 protein: CASSLRRDQPQHF
CDR3 length: 13; J gene: TRBJ2-1; D gene: TRBD2; V gene: TRBV29-1; clone size: many; CDR3 DNA: TGCAGCGCAAGTAGCGGGGAACACAATGAGCAGTTCTTC; CDR3 protein: CSASSGEHNEQFF
CDR3 length: 13; J gene: TRBJ2-1; D gene: TRBD1; V gene: TRBV29-1; clone size: NA; CDR3 DNA: TGCAGCGTTGTAGGGGGCACTTACAATGAGCAGTTCTTC; CDR3 protein: CSVVGGTYNEQFF
CDR3 length: 16; J gene: TRBJ1-2; D gene: TRBD1; V gene: TRBV7-2; clone size: NA; CDR3 DNA: TGTGCCAGCAGCTTAGTAGGGCAGGGGGTGGGGTATGGCTACACCTTC; CDR3 protein: CASSLVGQGVGYGYTF
CDR3 length: 14; J gene: TRBJ2-7; D gene: TRBD1; V gene: TRBV2; clone size: NA; CDR3 DNA: TGTGCCAGCAGGAAAGGGACAGGGGGAGGCGAGCAGTACTTC; CDR3 protein: CASRKGTGGGEQYF
CDR3 length: 11; J gene: TRBJ2-5; D gene: NA; V gene: TRBV19; clone size: NA; CDR3 DNA: TGTGCCAGTAGTGGGGTCGAGACCCAGTACTTC; CDR3 protein: CASSGVETQYF
CDR3 length: 13; J gene: TRBJ2-5; D gene: TRBD1; V gene: TRBV12-3/TRBV12-4; clone size: NA; CDR3 DNA: TGTGCCAGCAGCCAGGACAGGGAAGAGACCCAGTACTTC; CDR3 protein: CASSQDREETQYF
CDR3 length: 15; J gene: TRBJ1-1; D gene: NA; V gene: TRBV7-2; clone size: NA; CDR3 DNA: TGTGCCAGCAGCTTGACAGGTGGAAGAAGCACTGAAGCTTTCTTT; CDR3 protein: CASSLTGGRSTEAFF
CDR3 length: 16; J gene: TRBJ2-7; D gene: NA; V gene: TRBV24-1; clone size: NA; CDR3 DNA: TGTGCCACCAGTGATATCCAGACTGAGTCCCCCTACGAGCAGTACTTC; CDR3 protein: CATSDIQTESPYEQYF
CDR3 length: 13; J gene: TRBJ2-7; D gene: NA; V gene: TRBV4-1; clone size: NA; CDR3 DNA: TGCGCCAGCAGCCAAGCCGGAAGCTTCGAGCAGTACTTC; CDR3 protein: CASSQAGSFEQYF
CDR3 length: 14; J gene: TRBJ1-2; D gene: TRBD1; V gene: TRBV5-6; clone size: NA; CDR3 DNA: TGTGCCAGCAGCATCACAGGGGCTAACTATGGCTACACCTTC; CDR3 protein: CASSITGANYGYTF
CDR3 length: 16; J gene: TRBJ2-2; D gene: TRBD2; V gene: TRBV7-9; clone size: NA; CDR3 DNA: TGTGCCAGCAGCTCATGGGCGGGGGTGGAGACCGGGGAGCTGTTTTTT; CDR3 protein: CASSSWAGVETGELFF
CDR3 length: 17; J gene: TRBJ2-3; D gene: TRBD1; V gene: TRBV4-1; clone size: NA; CDR3 DNA: TGCGCCAGCAGCCACCAGACAGGGGGATCGAGCACAGATACGCAGTATTTT; CDR3 protein: CASSHQTGGSSTDTQYF
CDR3 length: 14; J gene: TRBJ2-2; D gene: NA; V gene: TRBV2; clone size: NA; CDR3 DNA: TGTGCCAGCAGCCCGGGCCCCACCCCCGGGGAGCTGTTTTTT; CDR3 protein: CASSPGPTPGELFF
CDR3 length: 16; J gene: TRBJ2-7; D gene: TRBD2; V gene: TRBV7-8; clone size: NA; CDR3 DNA: TGTGCCAGCAGCTTAGAGAGGTATAGCGGGGACTACGAGCAGTACTTC; CDR3 protein: CASSLERYSGDYEQYF
CDR3 length: 12; J gene: TRBJ2-5; D gene: NA; V gene: TRBV5-5; clone size: once; CDR3 DNA: TGTGCCAGCAGCTTGGGTTGGGAGACCCAGTACTTC; CDR3 protein: CASSLGWETQYF
CDR3 length: 15; J gene: TRBJ1-2; D gene: NA; V gene: TRBV15; clone size: NA; CDR3 DNA: TGTGCCACCAGCAGAGATAAAGGCAGATCCTATGGCTACACCTTC; CDR3 protein: CATSRDKGRSYGYTF
CDR3 length: 15; J gene: TRBJ1-2; D gene: TRBD1; V gene: TRBV3-1/TRBV3-2; clone size: NA; CDR3 DNA: TGTGCCAGCAGCCAAGGGACAGGTGGCAACTATGGCTACACCTTC; CDR3 protein: CASSQGTGGNYGYTF
CDR3 length: 13; J gene: TRBJ1-2; D gene: NA; V gene: TRBV30; clone size: NA; CDR3 DNA: TGTGCCTATACAGGGACTTCTAACTATGGCTACACCTTC; CDR3 protein: CAYTGTSNYGYTF
CDR3 length: 14; J gene: TRBJ1-5; D gene: NA; V gene: TRBV18; clone size: NA; CDR3 DNA: TGTGCCAGCTCACCACTCAGGGCCCCCGAGCCCCAGCATTTT; CDR3 protein: CASSPLRAPEPQHF
CDR3 length: 15; J gene: TRBJ2-1; D gene: TRBD1; V gene: TRBV12-5; clone size: once; CDR3 DNA: TGTGCTAGTGGTTTAGGACAGGATTTTAACAATGAGCAGTTCTTC; CDR3 protein: CASGLGQDFNNEQFF
CDR3 length: 15; J gene: TRBJ1-6; D gene: TRBD1; V gene: TRBV7-2; clone size: NA; CDR3 DNA: TGTGCCAGCAGCTTGGGGACAGGGGGTGGGTCACCCCTCCACTTT; CDR3 protein: CASSLGTGGGSPLHF
CDR3 length: 14; J gene: TRBJ1-4; D gene: NA; V gene: TRBV7-2; clone size: NA; CDR3 DNA: TGTGCCAGCAGCTTAAAAATCACCGGTGAAAAACTGTTTTTT; CDR3 protein: CASSLKITGEKLFF
CDR3 length: 12; J gene: TRBJ1-2; D gene: NA; V gene: TRBV10-3; clone size: NA; CDR3 DNA: TGTGCCATCAGTGAGCCAAGTGAGGGCTACACCTTC; CDR3 protein: CAISEPSEGYTF
CDR3 length: 15; J gene: TRBJ1-5; D gene: TRBD1; V gene: TRBV6-5; clone size: NA; CDR3 DNA: TGTGCCAGCAGGGGAACCCGACAGGGAAATCAGCCCCAGCATTTT; CDR3 protein: CASRGTRQGNQPQHF
CDR3 length: 17; J gene: TRBJ2-2; D gene: TRBD2; V gene: TRBV7-8; clone size: NA; CDR3 DNA: TGTGCCAGCAGCCAGAGGACTAGCCGGTCCCTGGCCGGGGAGCTGTTTTTT; CDR3 protein: CASSQRTSRSLAGELFF
CDR3 length: 15; J gene: TRBJ2-7; D gene: NA; V gene: TRBV6-5; clone size: NA; CDR3 DNA: TGTGCCAGCAGTTACTCTATCAGGGCCCCCTACGAGCAGTACTTC; CDR3 protein: CASSYSIRAPYEQYF
CDR3 length: 16; J gene: TRBJ2-1; D gene: NA; V gene: TRBV6-6; clone size: NA; CDR3 DNA: TGTGCCAGCAACTCCAGGGCCGGGCGCGGGGTCAATGAGCAGTTCTTC; CDR3 protein: CASNSRAGRGVNEQFF
CDR3 length: 16; J gene: TRBJ2-7; D gene: NA; V gene: TRBV15; clone size: NA; CDR3 DNA: TGTGCCACCAGCAGCTCCATCGTCTCTGACTCCTACGAGCAGTACTTC; CDR3 protein: CATSSSIVSDSYEQYF
CDR3 length: 16; J gene: TRBJ1-6; D gene: NA; V gene: TRBV7-9; clone size: NA; CDR3 DNA: TGTGCCAGCAGCCCGGCGGGACACACTTTCGGATCACCCCTCCACTTT; CDR3 protein: CASSPAGHTFGSPLHF
CDR3 length: 15; J gene: TRBJ2-7; D gene: NA; V gene: TRBV2; clone size: NA; CDR3 DNA: TGTGCCAGCAGGTCCGGGACTCGATCTATCTACGAGCAGTACTTC; CDR3 protein: CASRSGTRSIYEQYF
CDR3 length: 20; J gene: TRBJ2-1; D gene: TRBD2; V gene: TRBV19; clone size: once; CDR3 DNA: TGTGCCAGTACCCCCCCGGGGGGGGGACTAGCGGGCGGACGCTACAATGAGCAGTTCTTC; CDR3 protein: CASTPPGGGLAGGRYNEQFF
CDR3 length: 13; J gene: TRBJ1-4; D gene: NA; V gene: TRBV3-1/TRBV3-2; clone size: NA; CDR3 DNA: TGTGCCAGCAGGAGTACAGCCAATGAAAAACTGTTTTTT; CDR3 protein: CASRSTANEKLFF
CDR3 length: 15; J gene: TRBJ1-4; D gene: NA; V gene: TRBV7-8; clone size: once; CDR3 DNA: TGTGCCAGCAGCTTAGTACAGGGCCAAAATGAAAAACTGTTTTTT; CDR3 protein: CASSLVQGQNEKLFF
CDR3 length: 14; J gene: TRBJ2-5; D gene: TRBD1; V gene: TRBV30; clone size: NA; CDR3 DNA: TGTGCCTGGAGACCAGGGGGTAGAAGAGAGACCCAGTACTTC; CDR3 protein: CAWRPGGRRETQYF
CDR3 length: 11; J gene: TRBJ1-6; D gene: NA; V gene: TRBV7-9; clone size: few; CDR3 DNA: TGTGCCAGCGGGGGAGATTCACCCCTCCACTTT; CDR3 protein: CASGGDSPLHF
CDR3 length: 16; J gene: TRBJ1-2; D gene: NA; V gene: TRBV30; clone size: NA; CDR3 DNA: TGTGCCTGGAGTGTATCTTGGGCGGGACCGGGCTATGGCTACACCTTC; CDR3 protein: CAWSVSWAGPGYGYTF
CDR3 length: 17; J gene: TRBJ1-2; D gene: NA; V gene: TRBV7-8; clone size: NA; CDR3 DNA: TGTGCCAGCAGCTTAGAAGGGGGGCCGACCCCCTTCTATGGCTACACCTTC; CDR3 protein: CASSLEGGPTPFYGYTF